The next 17 T cell receptor beta chains were all read from a single sample in a study of cytomegalovirus exposure and HLA in healthy donors (dated by TCRdb to the late 2010s). The library relied on the immunoSEQ multiplex PCR assay. What TCRdb holds here is the immuneACCESS table cut down to in-frame rearrangements. Part of the clones is not present; checked against another copy, under half of the missing clones reflect an unresolved V gene, and the others are unexplained. The sample yields 150,000 to 200,000 clones; around 96% were counted once. The top ten clones comprise about 0.89% of the sample. The specimen was PBMCs. The source is a woman aged 18-29 years in good health and CMV-seronegative.

The chain combines TRBV6-1 with TRBJ1-5; TRBD1 agrees at 7 bases. J gave up 6 bases and V 2 bases, and 7 bases lay outside the gene matches. The CDR3 spans 15 residues. The germline V gene has CDR1 MNHNS and CDR2 SASEGT. The CDR3 DNA reads as TGTGCCAGCAGTGAAAACAGGGGTCTCGGTCAGCCCCAGCATTTT. Amino acid sequence: CASSENRGLGQPQHF.

V is TRBV4-2 and J is TRBJ2-2, with 7 positions matching TRBD1. Trimming cost V 3 bases and J 5 bases; bases outside gene matches: 9. This CDR3 is built from 16 residues. The germline V gene has CDR1 LGHNA and CDR2 YNFKEQ. CDR3 DNA: TGTGCCAGCAGCCAGATAGACAGGGTGGTGACCGGGGAGCTGTTTTTT. Protein sequence: CASSQIDRVVTGELFF.

The rearrangement uses TRBV27 and TRBJ1-2; TRBD1 aligns across 9 bases. The length of the CDR3 is 15 residues. Losses at the gene ends were 2 bases for V and 3 bases for J; bases not matched to a gene: 4. Germline loops: CDR1 MNHEY, CDR2 SMNVEV (reference sequence). The CDR3 loop reads CASSLRTGAHYGYTF. The CDR3 DNA reads TGTGCCAGCAGTTTAAGGACAGGGGCCCACTATGGCTACACCTTC.

The chain links TRBV11-2 to TRBJ2-1, with D perhaps TRBD1 (6 bases). The CDR3 loop spans 13 amino acids. Germline V CDR1 and CDR2: SGHAT, FQNNGV. The germline V and J ends were trimmed by 1 base and 9 bases, with 10 bases remaining between them. DNA for the CDR3: TGTGCCAGCAGCTTAGTTGGACAGAGTGAGCAGTTCTTC. Protein product: CASSLVGQSEQFF.

The chain links TRBV7-9 to TRBJ1-2; D possibly corresponds to TRBD1 (6 bases). The CDR3 is 17 amino acids. CDR1 and CDR2 from the germline V gene are SEHNR and FQNEAQ (reference sequence). V shed 0 bases and J shed 4 bases, with 18 bases lying between them. The CDR3 is CASSLARGAWALYGYTF. In DNA, the CDR3 is TGTGCCAGCAGCTTAGCGCGGGGGGCGTGGGCCCTCTATGGCTACACCTTC.

V is TRBV28 and J is TRBJ2-7; no reliable D call. V gave up 2 bases and J gave up 6 bases, with 8 bases separating them. The germline V gene encodes CDR1 MDHEN and CDR2 SYDVKM. The CDR3 runs 12 residues. The CDR3, as DNA: TGTGCCAGCAGTTTAACGAGGATCGAGCAGTACTTC. Translating gives CASSLTRIEQYF.

J is TRBJ1-2 and V is TRBV29-1; tentatively, D is TRBD1 (6 bases). Germline-derived CDR1 and CDR2 are SQVTM and ANQGSEA. The CDR3 extends over 14 amino acids. Trimming shortened V by 2 bases and J by 3 bases, and 13 bases separated the two germline ends. The CDR3 is CSVELAGADYGYTF. CDR3 DNA sequence: TGCAGCGTTGAACTTGCAGGGGCTGACTATGGCTACACCTTC.

This chain joins TRBV2 and TRBJ2-7, with TRBD2 matching over 9 bases. Germline CDR1 and CDR2: SNHLY and FYNNEI. Unmatched junction bases numbered 8, after V lost 11 bases and J lost 3 bases. There are 13 residues in the CDR3. The CDR3 sequence is CAGGRGGYYEQYF. In DNA, the CDR3 is TGTGCCGGCGGGCGGGGGGGTTACTACGAGCAGTACTTC.

This CDR3 is CASSISGGHYNEQFF. CDR3 nucleotide sequence: TGTGCCAGTAGTATATCGGGGGGACACTACAATGAGCAGTTCTTC. The chain employs TRBV19 and TRBJ2-1; possibly TRBD2 for D (7 bases). The CDR3 spans 15 residues. Per the germline V gene, CDR1 is LNHDA and CDR2 is SQIVND (reference sequence). Trimming pared 2 bases from V and 3 bases from J, leaving 11 bases between. Full variable domain (rest looked up from reference TRBV19 and TRBJ2-1): DGGITQSPKYLFRKEGQNVTLSCEQNLNHDAMYWYRQDPGQGLRLIYYSQIVNDFQKGDIAEGYSVSREKKESFPLTVTSAQKNPTAFYLCASSISGGHYNEQFFGPGTRLTVL.

As regards this clone: In the same sample, other DNA sequences code for this CDR3. V usage is TRBV5-1 and J usage is TRBJ2-5; TRBD2 aligns across 8 bases. Germline lookup yields CDR1 SGHRS and CDR2 YFSETQ. V gave up 0 bases and J gave up 0 bases; unmatched junction bases: 4. The CDR3 runs to 16 residues. The CDR3 loop reads CASSLGSGGDQETQYF. The CDR3 DNA follows: TGCGCCAGCAGCTTGGGCAGCGGGGGAGACCAAGAGACCCAGTACTTC.

V usage is TRBV10-3 and J usage is TRBJ1-2; the D gene is possibly TRBD1 (5 bases). The CDR3 extends over 15 amino acids. Per germline, CDR1 ENHRY and CDR2 SYGVKD. With 0 bases removed from V and 4 bases from J, the gap between germline ends came to 12 bases. CDR3 protein: CAISESGGKGYGYTF. The CDR3 DNA is TGTGCCATCAGTGAGTCGGGGGGAAAAGGCTATGGCTACACCTTC.

The chain carries TRBV11-1 and TRBJ2-7; perhaps TRBD2 as D (6 bases). The CDR3 length is 15 residues. Germline CDR1 SGHAT, CDR2 FQDESV (reference sequence). Trimming left V 0 bases short and J 0 bases short, with 9 bases between. In DNA, the CDR3 is TGTGCCAGCAGCTTAGCGGCCGGGAGCTCCTACGAGCAGTACTTC. Amino acids: CASSLAAGSSYEQYF.

The CDR3 DNA reads TGTGCCAGCAGCTTGGGCGGGTATGCTCAGCCCCAGCATTTT. This translates into CASSLGGYAQPQHF. The rearrangement joins TRBV5-6 to TRBJ1-5; D uncertain. Germline V CDR1 and CDR2: SGHDT, YYEEEE. The CDR3 is made up of 14 amino acids. Trimming removed 0 bases from V and 6 bases from J, with 10 bases in between. Full variable domain (outside the CDR3, taken from reference TRBV5-6 and TRBJ1-5): DAGVTQSPTHLIKTRGQQVTLRCSPKSGHDTVSWYQQALGQGPQFIFQYYEEEERQRGNFPDRFSGHQFPNYSSELNVNALLLGDSALYLCASSLGGYAQPQHFGDGTRLSIL.

This clone has just one count. This chain links TRBV7-2 with TRBJ2-5; 10 bases line up with TRBD1. V shed 5 bases and J 5 bases; nucleotides not matched to a gene: 5. The CDR3 has 14 residues. Germline loops: CDR1 SGHTA, CDR2 FQGNSA. The CDR3: CASSPRGQGETQYF. The CDR3 coding sequence is TGTGCCAGCAGCCCGAGGGGACAGGGGGAGACCCAGTACTTC.

This chain connects TRBV6-1 to TRBJ1-2; D perhaps matches TRBD1 (6 bases). V gave up 5 bases and J gave up 6 bases, with 13 bases separating them. The CDR3 loop spans 13 amino acids. Germline V CDR1 and CDR2: MNHNS, SASEGT. Written as DNA, the CDR3 is TGTGCCAGCAGTCCAGGGGTTCGCCATGGCTACACCTTC. This codes for CASSPGVRHGYTF.

This clone has just one count. The chain is built from TRBV7-2 and TRBJ2-3; D possibly corresponds to TRBD1 (5 bases). The V gene's germline CDR1 is SGHTA and CDR2 FQGNSA. The CDR3 length is 15 residues. The germline V and J ends were trimmed by 1 base and 5 bases, with 13 bases remaining between them. The DNA for the CDR3 is TGTGCCAGCAGCTTAGAGTGGGGCTCCCAAGATACGCAGTATTTT. It translates to CASSLEWGSQDTQYF.

The rearrangement uses TRBV7-8 and TRBJ2-2, with a tentative D call TRBD1 (6 bases). The CDR3 length is 15 residues. CDR1 and CDR2 from the germline V gene are SGHVS and FQNEAQ. The V gene lost 3 bases and the J gene lost 3 bases, with 11 bases spanning the gap. DNA for the CDR3: TGTGCCAGCAGCTTTGTGAAGGGGGACACCGGGGAGCTGTTTTTT. Amino acid sequence: CASSFVKGDTGELFF.